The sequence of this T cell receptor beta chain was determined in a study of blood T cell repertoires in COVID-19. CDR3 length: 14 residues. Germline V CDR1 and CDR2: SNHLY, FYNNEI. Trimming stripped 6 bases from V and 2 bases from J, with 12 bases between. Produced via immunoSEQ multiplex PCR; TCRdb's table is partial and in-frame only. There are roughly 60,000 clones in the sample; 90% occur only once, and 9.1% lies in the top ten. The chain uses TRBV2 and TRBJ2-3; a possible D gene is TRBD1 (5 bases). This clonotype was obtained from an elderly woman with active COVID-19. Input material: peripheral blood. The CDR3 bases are TGTGCCAGCAGGGACCCGACAGTCACAGATACGCAGTATTTT. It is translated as CASRDPTVTDTQYF.